Following are 8 T cell receptor beta chains from one sample sequenced in a study of T cells in Graves' hyperthyroidism and ophthalmopathy (dated by TCRdb to 2018 to 2020). The library was obtained by multiplex PCR. The listed sequencing device is Illumina HiSeq 2000. Amplification of TCR beta CDR3 regions was carried out from RNA transcripts. A first-round RT-PCR of the TCR CDR3 used the HTBI primer set with the Qiagen OneStep RT-PCR kit. TCRdb applied fastp at Q25 and MiXCR to the public reads, then kept only in-frame beta chains. Every distinct CDR3 protein forms one entry, paired with its most common genes and DNA. The sample yields around 540,000 distinct CDR3 sequences; around 15% were counted once. About 31% of the sample is held by the ten biggest clonotypes. What was sequenced was blood. These receptors all come from a woman aged 30 to 39 with Graves' ophthalmopathy.

This clonotype was counted ten times or more. The chain is built from TRBV20-1 and TRBJ2-3; maybe TRBD1 (5 bases). Trimming cost V 0 bases and J 2 bases, with 15 bases left between them. The CDR3 totals 16 residues. Germline V gene lookup returns CDR1 DFQATT and CDR2 SNEGSKA (reference sequence). The CDR3 here is CSARDQQGPHTDTQYF. CDR3 nucleotides: TGCAGTGCTAGAGATCAGCAGGGCCCCCACACAGATACGCAGTATTTT.

This clonotype was recorded at least ten times. The V gene is TRBV28, the J gene TRBJ2-5, with D perhaps matching TRBD1 (6 bases). Germline CDR1 reads MDHEN; CDR2 reads SYDVKM. This CDR3 region has 14 residues. Trimming removed 5 bases from V and 5 bases from J, with 15 bases in between. DNA for the CDR3: TGTGCCAGCAGTGGCAGGGGCCAGGGGGAGACCCAGTACTTC. This codes for CASSGRGQGETQYF.

The sample holds a few counts of this clonotype. The genes are TRBV24-1 and TRBJ2-5; the D gene is possibly TRBD2 (6 bases). V dropped 10 bases and J dropped 2 bases, with 13 bases sitting between them. This CDR3 contains 13 residues. CDR1 and CDR2 from the germline V gene are KGHDR and SFDVKD. CDR3 loop: CATSLAGQETQYF. CDR3 coding DNA: TGTGCCACGAGCCTCGCGGGACAAGAGACCCAGTACTTC.

Regarding this clonotype: A much bigger clone sits one base away, suggesting this may be a read error. V gene TRBV28 combines with J gene TRBJ2-5, with 10 bases aligning to TRBD1. CDR3 length: 16 amino acids. Germline V lookup: CDR1 MDHEN, CDR2 SYDVKM. For the CDR3, the DNA is TGTGCCAGCAGACCTTGGACAGGGGGTATTATAGAGACCCAGCACTTC. Its protein product is CASRPWTGGIIETQHF.

V is TRBV5-6 and J is TRBJ2-1; 7 nucleotides line up with TRBD1. V shed 4 bases and J 14 bases; nucleotides not matched to a gene: 18. The CDR3 is 15 amino acids. Germline CDR1 and CDR2: SGHDT and YYEEEE. For the CDR3, the DNA is TGTGCCAGCAGCACCTCGGACAGGCGAGGGCCCTCTAAGTTCTTC. Its translation: CASSTSDRRGPSKFF.

The genes are TRBV4-3 and TRBJ2-1; TRBD2 matches 9 bases. Germline V gives CDR1 LGHNA, CDR2 YSLEER. Trimming at V came to 1 base and at J to 8 bases, leaving 6 bases not matched to a gene. This CDR3 region has 15 residues. The CDR3 reads CASSQGTSEVHEQFF. In nucleotides, the CDR3 is TGCGCCAGCAGCCAAGGGACTAGCGAGGTCCATGAGCAGTTCTTC.

CDR3 in DNA: TGCAGTGCCTTTCCAGGGAGCTCCTACGAGCAGTACTTC. Translating gives CSAFPGSSYEQYF. The chain employs TRBV20-1 and TRBJ2-7, with D perhaps matching TRBD1 or TRBD2 (5 bases each). The CDR3 totals 13 residues. V was shortened by 6 bases and J by 0 bases, with 12 bases between the two germline ends. Germline CDR1 and CDR2: DFQATT and SNEGSKA (reference sequence).

Many counts were recorded for this clonotype. This chain links TRBV6-1 with TRBJ1-1; the D gene is possibly TRBD1 (6 bases). The CDR3 contains 14 residues. Looked up from germline, CDR1 is MNHNS and CDR2 is SASEGT. With 4 bases removed from V and 7 bases from J, the gap between germline ends came to 16 bases. The CDR3 sequence is CASSARGAPNEAFF. The CDR3 DNA reads as TGTGCCAGCAGTGCTCGGGGGGCGCCTAATGAAGCTTTCTTT.